This T cell receptor (beta chain) originates from a study of technical replicates of blood from a handful of donors. The repertoire was sequenced with immunoSEQ multiplex PCR; TCRdb's copy has only in-frame clones and lacks some. Seen here are some 98,000 clones, approximately 94% observed once, and the top ten hold over 0.2%. The V segment lost 1 base and the J segment 7 bases; nucleotides outside the gene matches: 8. Germline CDR1 reads SGHDT; CDR2 reads YYEEEE. The CDR3 length is 14 residues. This receptor was identified in a human donor in good health. What was sequenced was T cells isolated from PBMCs. This chain uses TRBV5-6 with TRBJ2-7, with TRBD1 matching over 7 bases. CDR3 sequence (DNA): TGTGCCAGCAGCTTGAGGGAGAGGGGGCTGGAGCAGTACTTC. It encodes CASSLRERGLEQYF. The full variable domain, rest sourced from reference TRBV5-6 and TRBJ2-7, is DAGVTQSPTHLIKTRGQQVTLRCSPKSGHDTVSWYQQALGQGPQFIFQYYEEEERQRGNFPDRFSGHQFPNYSSELNVNALLLGDSALYLCASSLRERGLEQYFGPGTRLTVT.